This T cell receptor (beta chain) was captured by sequencing in a study of technical replicates of blood from a few donors. Using immunoSEQ multiplex PCR, the repertoire was profiled, and TCRdb retains in-frame clones only, with some absent. The sample shows 66,000 or so clones, about 97% of them seen only once. Germline-derived CDR1 and CDR2 are PRHDT and FYEKMQ (reference sequence). CDR3 size: 14 residues. The V and J ends lost 3 bases and 3 bases, in that order; junction bases with no gene match: 1. Sequencing was done on a sample of T cells isolated from PBMCs. The sequence was collected from a human donor in good health. The J gene is TRBJ2-7, the V gene TRBV13, with 11 bases identical to TRBD1. DNA of the CDR3: TGTGCCAGCAGCTTGGGGACAGGGGGCTACGAGCAGTACTTC. It yields the protein CASSLGTGGYEQYF.